The entry below describes one TCR beta chain. Running of the assay took place at deep level. Method: immunoSEQ multiplex PCR; TCRdb's copy keeps in-frame clones and lacks some. Among over a million clones listed, around 97% were seen once. This specimen comes from a study of shared clonotypes between healthy human individuals. Losses at the gene ends were 4 bases for V and 7 bases for J; bases not matched to a gene: 7. Germline CDR1 and CDR2: SGDLS and YYNGEE. This CDR3 has 13 residues. The receptor was isolated from a man aged 25 to 40 in good health. Sequencing was done on a sample of naive CD4+ T cells sorted from blood. Noted subset: CD45RA+ positively selected. This chain uses TRBV9 with TRBJ2-7, with 8 bases aligning to TRBD1. The CDR3 bases are TGTGCCAGCAGCACCCACAGGGGGTCAGAGCAGTACTTC. This translates into CASSTHRGSEQYF.